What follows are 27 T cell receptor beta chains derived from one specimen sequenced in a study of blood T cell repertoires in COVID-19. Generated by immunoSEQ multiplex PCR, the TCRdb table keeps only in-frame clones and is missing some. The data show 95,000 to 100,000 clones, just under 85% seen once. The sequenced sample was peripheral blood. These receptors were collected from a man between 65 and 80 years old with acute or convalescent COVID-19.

This chain's CDR3 is CASSKAVNTEAFF. Written as DNA, the CDR3 is TGTGCCAGCAGCAAGGCGGTGAACACTGAAGCTTTCTTT. The chain recombines TRBV12-3 or TRBV12-4 with TRBJ1-1; D unresolved. V lost 6 bases, J lost 0 bases, and 8 bases lay in between. The CDR3 is 13 amino acids.

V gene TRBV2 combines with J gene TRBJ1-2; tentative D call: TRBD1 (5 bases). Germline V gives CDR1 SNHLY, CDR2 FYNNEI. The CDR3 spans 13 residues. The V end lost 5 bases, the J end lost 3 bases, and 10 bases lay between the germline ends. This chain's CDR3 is CASSSGLYYGYTF. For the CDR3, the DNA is TGTGCCAGCAGTTCGGGACTCTACTATGGCTACACCTTC.

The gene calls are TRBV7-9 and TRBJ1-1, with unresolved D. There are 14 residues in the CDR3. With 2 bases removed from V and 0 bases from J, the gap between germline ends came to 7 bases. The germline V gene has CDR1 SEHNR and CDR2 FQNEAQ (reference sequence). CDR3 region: CASSLSGMNTEAFF. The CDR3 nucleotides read TGTGCCAGCAGCTTATCCGGGATGAACACTGAAGCTTTCTTT.

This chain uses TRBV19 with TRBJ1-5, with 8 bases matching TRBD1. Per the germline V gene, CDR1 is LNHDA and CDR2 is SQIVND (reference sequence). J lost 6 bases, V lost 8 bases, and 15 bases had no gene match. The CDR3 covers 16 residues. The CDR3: CASSPTGTGIFQPQHF. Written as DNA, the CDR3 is TGTGCCAGTTCACCGACCGGGACAGGAATTTTTCAGCCCCAGCATTTT. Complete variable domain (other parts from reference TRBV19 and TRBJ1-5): DGGITQSPKYLFRKEGQNVTLSCEQNLNHDAMYWYRQDPGQGLRLIYYSQIVNDFQKGDIAEGYSVSREKKESFPLTVTSAQKNPTAFYLCASSPTGTGIFQPQHFGDGTRLSIL.

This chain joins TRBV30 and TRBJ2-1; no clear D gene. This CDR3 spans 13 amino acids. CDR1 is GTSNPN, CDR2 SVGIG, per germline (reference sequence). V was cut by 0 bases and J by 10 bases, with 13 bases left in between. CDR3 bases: TGTGCCTGGAGTGTAATGTTGAGGCGGGAGCAGTTCTTC. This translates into CAWSVMLRREQFF.

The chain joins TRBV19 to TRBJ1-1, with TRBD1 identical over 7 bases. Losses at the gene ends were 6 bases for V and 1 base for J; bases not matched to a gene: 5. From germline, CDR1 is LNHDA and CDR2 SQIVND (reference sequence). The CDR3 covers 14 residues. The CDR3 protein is CASSVTGANTEAFF. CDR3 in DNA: TGTGCCAGTAGCGTCACAGGGGCGAACACTGAAGCTTTCTTT.

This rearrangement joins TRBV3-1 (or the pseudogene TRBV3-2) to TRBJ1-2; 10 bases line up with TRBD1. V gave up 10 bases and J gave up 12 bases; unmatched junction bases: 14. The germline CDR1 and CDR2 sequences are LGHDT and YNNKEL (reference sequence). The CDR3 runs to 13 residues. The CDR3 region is CATGQGQGISHTF. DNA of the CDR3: TGTGCCACCGGCCAGGGACAGGGGATTAGTCACACCTTC.

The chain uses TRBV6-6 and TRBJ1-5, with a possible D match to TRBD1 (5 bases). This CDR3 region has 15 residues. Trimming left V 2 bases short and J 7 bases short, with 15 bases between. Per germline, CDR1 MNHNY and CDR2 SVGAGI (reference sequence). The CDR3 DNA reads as TGTGCCAGCAGTTACGGGGGAGGGGCAGGGCAGCCCCAGCATTTT. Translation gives CASSYGGGAGQPQHF.

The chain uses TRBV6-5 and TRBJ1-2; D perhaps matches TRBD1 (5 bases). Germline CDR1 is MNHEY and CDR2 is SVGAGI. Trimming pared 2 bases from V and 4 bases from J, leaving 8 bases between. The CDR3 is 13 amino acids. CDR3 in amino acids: CASSYQGTYGYTF. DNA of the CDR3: TGTGCCAGCAGTTACCAGGGAACCTATGGCTACACCTTC.

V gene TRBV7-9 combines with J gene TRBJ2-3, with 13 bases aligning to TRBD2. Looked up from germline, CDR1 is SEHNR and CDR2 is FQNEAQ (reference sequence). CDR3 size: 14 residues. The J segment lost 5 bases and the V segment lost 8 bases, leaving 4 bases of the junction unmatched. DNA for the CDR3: TGTGCCAGCGGACTAGCGGGAGCAAGAGATACGCAGTATTTT. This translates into CASGLAGARDTQYF.

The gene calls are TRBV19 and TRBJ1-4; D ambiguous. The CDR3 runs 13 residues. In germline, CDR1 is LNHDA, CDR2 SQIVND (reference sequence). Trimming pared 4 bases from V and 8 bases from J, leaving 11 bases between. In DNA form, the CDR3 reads TGTGCCAGTAGTACGGCCTTCAGGGAAAAACTGTTTTTT. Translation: CASSTAFREKLFF.

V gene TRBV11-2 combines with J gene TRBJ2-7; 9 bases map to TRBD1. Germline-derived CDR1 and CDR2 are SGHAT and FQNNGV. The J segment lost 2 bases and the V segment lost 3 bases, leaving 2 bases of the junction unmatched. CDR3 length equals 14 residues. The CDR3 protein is CASSFRDRAYEQYF. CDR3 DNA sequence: TGTGCCAGCAGCTTCCGGGACAGGGCCTACGAGCAGTACTTC.

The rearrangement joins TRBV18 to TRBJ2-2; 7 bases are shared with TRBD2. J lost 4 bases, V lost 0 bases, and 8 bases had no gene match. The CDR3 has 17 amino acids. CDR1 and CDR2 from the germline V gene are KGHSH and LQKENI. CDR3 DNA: TGTGCCAGCTCACCACCGGGACTACCACGATCCACCGGGGAGCTGTTTTTT. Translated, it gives CASSPPGLPRSTGELFF.

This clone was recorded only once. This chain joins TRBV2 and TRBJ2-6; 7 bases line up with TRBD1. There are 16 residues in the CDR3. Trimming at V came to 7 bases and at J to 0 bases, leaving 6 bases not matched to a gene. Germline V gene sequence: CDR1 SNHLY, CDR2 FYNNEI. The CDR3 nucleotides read TGTGCCAGCACCCGGGACAGCAACTCTGGGGCCAACGTCCTGACTTTC. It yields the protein CASTRDSNSGANVLTF.

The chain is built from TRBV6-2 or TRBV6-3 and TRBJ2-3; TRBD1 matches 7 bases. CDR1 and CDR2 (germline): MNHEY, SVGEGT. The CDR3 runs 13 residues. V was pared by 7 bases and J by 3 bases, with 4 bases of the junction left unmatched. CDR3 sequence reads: CASTPGQTDTQYF. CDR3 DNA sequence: TGTGCCAGCACCCCGGGACAGACAGATACGCAGTATTTT.

Written as DNA, the CDR3 is TGTGCCAGCAGGCGGGCAGAAAATTCACCCCTCCACTTT. Amino acid sequence: CASRRAENSPLHF. The chain joins TRBV9 to TRBJ1-6; D ambiguous. V dropped 5 bases and J dropped 7 bases, with 10 bases sitting between them. The germline CDR1 and CDR2 sequences are SGDLS and YYNGEE. This CDR3 spans 13 amino acids.

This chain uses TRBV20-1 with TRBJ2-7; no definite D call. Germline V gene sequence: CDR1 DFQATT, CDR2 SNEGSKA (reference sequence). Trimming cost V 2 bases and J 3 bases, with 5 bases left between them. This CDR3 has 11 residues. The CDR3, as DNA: TGCAGTGCTAGATCCGGCTACGAGCAGTACTTC. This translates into CSARSGYEQYF.

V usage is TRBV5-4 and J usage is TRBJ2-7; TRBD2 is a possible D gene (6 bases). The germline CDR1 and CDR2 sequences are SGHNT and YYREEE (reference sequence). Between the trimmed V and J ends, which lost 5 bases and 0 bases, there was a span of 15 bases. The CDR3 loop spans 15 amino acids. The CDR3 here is CASSSGGPFSYEQYF. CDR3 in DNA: TGTGCCAGCAGTTCCGGAGGGCCATTCTCCTACGAGCAGTACTTC.

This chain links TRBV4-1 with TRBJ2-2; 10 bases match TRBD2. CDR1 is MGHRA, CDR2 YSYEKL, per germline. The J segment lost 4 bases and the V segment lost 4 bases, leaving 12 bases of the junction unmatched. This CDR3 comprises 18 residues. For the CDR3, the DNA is TGCGCCAGCAGCCCTGGCGGGCTAGCGGGAGTCGGCACCGGGGAGCTGTTTTTT. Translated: CASSPGGLAGVGTGELFF.

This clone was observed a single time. Here the CDR3 reads CASSFNVLAGAGELFF. CDR3 bases: TGTGCCAGCAGTTTTAACGTACTAGCGGGAGCCGGGGAGCTGTTTTTT. The V gene is TRBV27, the J gene TRBJ2-2, with 11 bases fitting TRBD2. With V trimmed by 3 bases and J by 6 bases, 6 bases remained unmatched. Looked up from germline, CDR1 is MNHEY and CDR2 is SMNVEV (reference sequence). The CDR3 is 16 residues long.

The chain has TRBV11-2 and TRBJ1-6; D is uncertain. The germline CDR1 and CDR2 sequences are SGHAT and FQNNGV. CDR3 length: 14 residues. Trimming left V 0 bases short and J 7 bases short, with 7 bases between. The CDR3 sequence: CASSLDILNSPLHF. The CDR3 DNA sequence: TGTGCCAGCAGCTTAGACATCCTAAATTCACCCCTCCACTTT.

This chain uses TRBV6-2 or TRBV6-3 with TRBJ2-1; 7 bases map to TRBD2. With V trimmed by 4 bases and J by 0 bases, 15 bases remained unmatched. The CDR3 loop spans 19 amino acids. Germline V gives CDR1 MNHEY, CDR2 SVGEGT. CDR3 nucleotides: TGTGCCAGCAGTTCACGATCTTTGGCGGGGGTGAGCTCCTACAATGAGCAGTTCTTC. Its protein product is CASSSRSLAGVSSYNEQFF.

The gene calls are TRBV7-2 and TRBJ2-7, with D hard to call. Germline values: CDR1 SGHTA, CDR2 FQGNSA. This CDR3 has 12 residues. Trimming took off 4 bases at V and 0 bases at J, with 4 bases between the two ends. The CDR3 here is CASSYSSYEQYF. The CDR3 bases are TGTGCCAGCAGCTATAGCTCCTACGAGCAGTACTTC.

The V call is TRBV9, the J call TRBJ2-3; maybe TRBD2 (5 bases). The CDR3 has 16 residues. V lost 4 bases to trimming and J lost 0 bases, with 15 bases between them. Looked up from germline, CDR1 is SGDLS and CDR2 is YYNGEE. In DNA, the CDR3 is TGTGCCAGCAGCAAAGAGGGAGTTTCTAGCACAGATACGCAGTATTTT. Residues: CASSKEGVSSTDTQYF.

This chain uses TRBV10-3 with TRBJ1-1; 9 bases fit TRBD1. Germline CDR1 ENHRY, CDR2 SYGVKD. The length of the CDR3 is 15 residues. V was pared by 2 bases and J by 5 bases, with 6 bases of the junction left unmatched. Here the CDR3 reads CAISEAETGGTEAFF. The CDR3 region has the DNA TGTGCCATCAGTGAGGCCGAGACAGGGGGGACTGAAGCTTTCTTT.

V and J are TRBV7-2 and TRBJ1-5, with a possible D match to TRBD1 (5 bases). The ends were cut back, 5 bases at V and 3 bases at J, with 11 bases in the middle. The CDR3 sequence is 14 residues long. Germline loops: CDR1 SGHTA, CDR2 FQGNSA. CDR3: CASSLTGFNQPQHF. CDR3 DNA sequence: TGTGCCAGCAGCCTTACAGGTTTCAATCAGCCCCAGCATTTT.

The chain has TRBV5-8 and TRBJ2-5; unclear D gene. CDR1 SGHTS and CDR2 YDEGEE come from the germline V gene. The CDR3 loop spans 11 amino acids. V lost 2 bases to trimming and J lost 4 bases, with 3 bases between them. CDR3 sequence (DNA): TGTGCCAGCAGCTTCAGAGAGACCCAGTACTTC. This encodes CASSFRETQYF.